Listed below are T cell receptor beta chains from one sample, sequenced in a study of T cell responses to AZD1222 COVID-19 vaccine. This table comes from immunoSEQ multiplex PCR, and its TCRdb copy is limited to in-frame clones, with some not included. The sample lists around 60,000 clones; around nine tenths were seen once. The sequencing used peripheral blood, collected on day 0 of AZD1222 vaccination. These TCRs come from an adult in good health. Each CDR3 is given with its conserved first and last residue. D genes are given only for firm matches. Some rows have no size entry. The others give once, few or many, or a class for an expanded clone.

j_call,clone_size,v_call,cdr3_length,d_call,cdr3_nt,cdr3_aa
TRBJ1-5,NA,TRBV6-5,13,NA,TGTGCCAGCGCAAGACAGAGCAATCAGCCCCAGCATTTT,CASARQSNQPQHF
TRBJ2-1,NA,TRBV5-1,15,NA,TGCGCCAGCAGCTTGGCACAGAGCTCCTACAATGAGCAGTTCTTC,CASSLAQSSYNEQFF
TRBJ1-6,NA,TRBV5-1,15,NA,TGCGCCAGCAGCCTCACTACAGGGATGAATTCACCCCTCCACTTT,CASSLTTGMNSPLHF
TRBJ1-4,NA,TRBV2,13,TRBD1,TGTGCCAGCCTCCGGGACAGGGGTGAAAAACTGTTTTTT,CASLRDRGEKLFF
TRBJ2-7,NA,TRBV10-3,15,TRBD2,TGTGCCATCAGTGAGATCCTAGCGGGGGGGAGTGAGCAGTACTTC,CAISEILAGGSEQYF
TRBJ2-1,NA,TRBV5-1,12,NA,TGCGCCAGCAGCTTGAGGGCCAATGAGCAGTTCTTC,CASSLRANEQFF
TRBJ1-2,few,TRBV9,13,NA,TGTGCCAGCACCCCCCAGGGTGAGTGGGGCTACACCTTC,CASTPQGEWGYTF
TRBJ2-2,NA,TRBV29-1,13,NA,TGCAGCGTTGGGGGGGTAGCCACCGGGGAGCTGTTTTTT,CSVGGVATGELFF
TRBJ1-4,NA,TRBV3-1/TRBV3-2,14,NA,TGTGCCAGCAGCCGCCAGGGAGGATGGGAAAAACTGTTTTTT,CASSRQGGWEKLFF
TRBJ1-4,NA,TRBV5-1,15,TRBD1,TGCGCCAGCAGCTTGTCAGGACAGGGCCATGAAAAACTGTTTTTT,CASSLSGQGHEKLFF
TRBJ1-5,NA,TRBV19,14,NA,TGTGCCAGTAGTGTAAGGGACAGCAATCAGCCCCAGCATTTT,CASSVRDSNQPQHF
TRBJ1-3,NA,TRBV11-2,17,NA,TGTGCCAGCAGCTCGGCTCCGGGGGTGGTTCAAGGAAACACCATATATTTT,CASSSAPGVVQGNTIYF
TRBJ2-2,NA,TRBV11-2,14,NA,TGTGCCAGCAGCTTTCGTGGTATCTCCGGGGAGCTGTTTTTT,CASSFRGISGELFF
TRBJ1-5,NA,TRBV6-2/TRBV6-3,15,NA,TGTGCCAGCAGCCCGGAGCAGGGAACCAATCAGCCCCAGCATTTT,CASSPEQGTNQPQHF
TRBJ2-7,NA,TRBV20-1,11,NA,TGCAGTGCTGATCGACAGTTCGAGCAGTACTTC,CSADRQFEQYF
TRBJ1-4,NA,TRBV7-8,14,NA,TGTGCCAGCAGCTTAGGCAGGGGTGGTGAAAAACTGTTTTTT,CASSLGRGGEKLFF
TRBJ1-1,NA,TRBV6-5,14,NA,TGTGCCAGCAGCCTGTCTGCGGTGAACACTGAAGCTTTCTTT,CASSLSAVNTEAFF
TRBJ1-1,NA,TRBV5-4,14,NA,TGTGCCAGCAGCCAGACGTATGGGGCCACTGAAGCTTTCTTT,CASSQTYGATEAFF
TRBJ2-2,NA,TRBV2,15,TRBD1,TGTGCCAGCACCGGACAGGGCACGAACACCGGGGAGCTGTTTTTT,CASTGQGTNTGELFF
TRBJ1-5,NA,TRBV3-1/TRBV3-2,14,NA,TGTGCCAGCAGCCACTTAGGGGAGAAGCAGCCCCAGCATTTT,CASSHLGEKQPQHF
TRBJ1-2,NA,TRBV12-3/TRBV12-4,13,NA,TGTGCCACCCAGTTTAGAGGCGGCTATGGCTACACCTTC,CATQFRGGYGYTF
TRBJ1-5,NA,TRBV6-6,14,NA,TGTGCCAGCACCAAACAGGGCGTAGGACAGCCCCAGCATTTT,CASTKQGVGQPQHF
TRBJ2-3,NA,TRBV9,13,NA,TGTGCCAGCAGCACTACAAGCACAGATACGCAGTATTTT,CASSTTSTDTQYF
TRBJ2-6,NA,TRBV2,10,NA,TGTGCCAGCAAAGCCAACGTCCTGACTTTC,CASKANVLTF
TRBJ1-4,few,TRBV7-9,16,TRBD1,TGTGCCAGCAGCCCCACCGGGGACAGGGAAGGTGAAAAACTGTTTTTT,CASSPTGDREGEKLFF
TRBJ1-5,NA,TRBV15,16,NA,TGTGCCACCAGCCTAGGGAGGGACACCCTGGGGCAGCCCCAGCATTTT,CATSLGRDTLGQPQHF
TRBJ2-7,NA,TRBV23-1,17,NA,TGCGCCAGCAGTCAGGCTGGGGCCTCATGGGAAGCCTACGAGCAGTACTTC,CASSQAGASWEAYEQYF
TRBJ2-1,few,TRBV7-8,13,NA,TGTGCCAGCAGTTGGGACTCCTACAATGAGCAGTTCTTC,CASSWDSYNEQFF
TRBJ1-3,NA,TRBV9,13,NA,TGTGCCAGCAGCGGCTCCTCTGGAAACACCATATATTTT,CASSGSSGNTIYF
TRBJ2-7,NA,TRBV19,15,NA,TGTGCCAGTAGTATAGATACGAGGAGATCCTACGAGCAGTACTTC,CASSIDTRRSYEQYF
TRBJ2-3,few,TRBV10-1,13,NA,TGCGCCAGCAGTGAAGGAGGGACAGATACGCAGTATTTT,CASSEGGTDTQYF
TRBJ1-1,NA,TRBV5-1,13,NA,TGCGCCAGCAGCCTGGGGATGCAGACTGAAGCTTTCTTT,CASSLGMQTEAFF
TRBJ1-2,NA,TRBV3-1/TRBV3-2,12,NA,TGTGCCAGCAGCCTGACCGGTATCGGCTACACCTTC,CASSLTGIGYTF
TRBJ2-5,NA,TRBV7-8,15,TRBD2,TGTGCCAGCAGCTTATCTGGGGGGGTCCAAGAGACCCAGTACTTC,CASSLSGGVQETQYF
TRBJ2-6,NA,TRBV5-1,16,NA,TGCGCCAGCAGCTCCCAGTCGAACTCTGGGGCCAACGTCCTGACTTTC,CASSSQSNSGANVLTF
TRBJ1-6,NA,TRBV5-3,11,NA,TGTGCCAGAAGCTTGCGGTCACCCCTCCACTTT,CARSLRSPLHF
TRBJ1-4,NA,TRBV19,14,TRBD1,TGTGCCAGTAGTAGGACAGGGACTAATGAAAAACTGTTTTTT,CASSRTGTNEKLFF
TRBJ2-5,NA,TRBV5-6,13,TRBD2,TGTGCCAGCACATTAGCGGGGCAAGAGACCCAGTACTTC,CASTLAGQETQYF
TRBJ1-4,NA,TRBV19,14,NA,TGTGCCAGCAAAGGGGAAGACGAAATTGAAAAACTGTTTTTT,CASKGEDEIEKLFF
TRBJ1-4,NA,TRBV6-5,12,NA,TGTGCCAGCAGTACAACGGGAGAAAAACTGTTTTTT,CASSTTGEKLFF
TRBJ1-6,NA,TRBV9,16,TRBD1,TGTGCCAGCAGCAGGGGACAGGGGGCAAAGAATTCACCCCTCCACTTT,CASSRGQGAKNSPLHF
TRBJ1-1,NA,TRBV15,16,TRBD1,TGTGCCACCAGCAGAGGCTCAAACAGGGGGAACACTGAAGCTTTCTTT,CATSRGSNRGNTEAFF
TRBJ1-2,NA,TRBV6-6,11,NA,TGTGCCGTGCACCGGGGATATGGCTACACCTTC,CAVHRGYGYTF
TRBJ1-2,NA,TRBV5-5,14,NA,TGTGCCAGCAGCTTCCCCCAGACTCCCTATGGCTACACCTTC,CASSFPQTPYGYTF
TRBJ1-6,NA,TRBV5-6,13,NA,TGTGCCAGCAGCTCGGACCGGAATTCACCCCTCCACTTT,CASSSDRNSPLHF
TRBJ1-2,once,TRBV6-1,14,NA,TGTGCCAGCAGTGAAGTTCAGGGGCCCTATGGCTACACCTTC,CASSEVQGPYGYTF
TRBJ2-7,NA,TRBV7-9,14,NA,TGTGCCAGCAGCCAATGGGTTGTGGGGAACGAGCAGTACTTC,CASSQWVVGNEQYF
TRBJ2-7,NA,TRBV7-2,12,NA,TGTGCCAGCCGGGGGGCCCCCTACGAGCAGTACTTC,CASRGAPYEQYF
TRBJ2-3,NA,TRBV5-5,14,NA,TGTGCCAGCAGCTTGGGACTACCCACAGATACGCAGTATTTT,CASSLGLPTDTQYF
TRBJ2-7,NA,TRBV10-3,14,NA,TGTGCCATCAGTGATCTAGGAGAAACCTACGAGCAGTACTTC,CAISDLGETYEQYF
TRBJ1-2,NA,TRBV4-1,14,TRBD1,TGCGCCAGCAGCCGCAGGGGGGGAAGTGATGGCTACACCTTC,CASSRRGGSDGYTF
TRBJ2-2,NA,TRBV9,14,NA,TGTGCCAGCACCGAAGACGGTAACACCGGGGAGCTGTTTTTT,CASTEDGNTGELFF